The following is a T cell receptor (beta chain) sequence with its context. Time point denoted: pretreatment peripheral blood. Per-patient samples, pretreatment and on-treatment, numbered 1 to 8. This sample stems from a study of PD-L1 blockade in urothelial cancer. Background on the study: Samples of blood were analyzed 3 weeks (second dose) and 6 weeks after treatment start.

Clones were read by immunoSEQ multiplex PCR, and TCRdb kept only the in-frame ones, dropping some. The sample consists of 70,000 to 95,000 clones, about 83% of them appearing once. The receptor was isolated from a man aged 55 to 69 with urothelial cancer. The starting material was PBMCs, obtained around atezolizumab (anti-PD-L1) treatment.

This CDR3 reads CASSPATGLNTEAFF. As DNA, the CDR3 is TGCGCCAGCAGCCCCGCTACAGGGCTGAACACTGAAGCTTTCTTT. The chain uses TRBV5-1 and TRBJ1-1; weak D call: TRBD1 (6 bases). Per germline, CDR1 SGHRS and CDR2 YFSETQ. The CDR3 loop spans 15 amino acids. Between the trimmed V and J ends, which lost 4 bases and 0 bases, there was a span of 13 bases.